Presented here are 29 T cell receptor beta chains from one specimen sequenced in a study of Ad26.COV2.S vaccination and SARS-CoV-2 variants. Libraries were prepared by immunoSEQ multiplex PCR; TCRdb keeps only in-frame clonotypes and omits some of them. The sample includes fewer than 300,000 clones, around 87% of them seen just once. Treatment in this sample: 15 to 20 received Ad26.COV2.S at low or high dose, single or two shots; about five received placebo; per-sample allocation not given. After the first vaccine or placebo injection, samples were drawn on day 63. This material consisted of peripheral blood, taken in a trial of Ad26.COV2.S vaccine versus placebo. These receptor sequences come from a person between 18 and 60 years old who received the Ad26.COV2.S COVID-19 vaccine or a placebo.

This clone was detected only a few times. The gene calls are TRBV7-6 and TRBJ2-1; D gene unclear. The CDR3 is made up of 15 amino acids. Germline values: CDR1 SGHVS, CDR2 FNYEAQ. V was pared by 5 bases and J by 0 bases, with 11 bases between. CDR3 coding DNA: TGTGCCAGCAGCAGCGACGGCCTCTCCTACAATGAGCAGTTCTTC. Translating it yields CASSSDGLSYNEQFF.

V is TRBV19 and J is TRBJ1-2; D not certain. Per germline, CDR1 LNHDA and CDR2 SQIVND (reference sequence). There are 14 residues in the CDR3. V was trimmed by 4 bases and J by 5 bases, leaving 14 bases between them. CDR3 bases: TGTGCCAGTAGTAAAGCCGAGAAGGTTTATGGCTACACCTTC. It is translated as CASSKAEKVYGYTF.

V and J are TRBV5-6 and TRBJ1-2; maybe TRBD1 (6 bases). CDR1 and CDR2 from the germline V gene are SGHDT and YYEEEE. The CDR3 runs to 15 residues. V lost 4 bases to trimming and J lost 4 bases, with 17 bases between them. Written as DNA, the CDR3 is TGTGCCAGCAGCGCCGATTTGGGACAAGGCTATGGCTACACCTTC. Encoded protein: CASSADLGQGYGYTF.

V and J are TRBV6-4 and TRBJ2-2; weak D call: TRBD1 (5 bases). CDR1 is MRHNA, CDR2 SNTAGT, per germline. CDR3 size: 15 residues. The V and J ends lost 3 bases and 1 base respectively, with 9 bases between them. This CDR3 is CASSEGVGNTGELFF. For the CDR3, the DNA is TGTGCCAGCAGTGAAGGGGTCGGGAACACCGGGGAGCTGTTTTTT.

The gene calls are TRBV6-5 and TRBJ2-3; 8 bases map to TRBD2. The CDR3 contains 16 residues. V lost 2 bases, J lost 2 bases, and 6 bases stayed unmatched. The germline V gene encodes CDR1 MNHEY and CDR2 SVGAGI. In DNA form, the CDR3 reads TGTGCCAGCAGTTACAGTACTAGCGGAAACACAGATACGCAGTATTTT. Protein: CASSYSTSGNTDTQYF.

J is TRBJ1-2 and V is TRBV6-5; possibly TRBD1 for D (6 bases). Trimming took off 6 bases at V and 2 bases at J, with 13 bases between the two ends. CDR1 is MNHEY and CDR2 is SVGAGI in the germline V gene. CDR3 length: 14 amino acids. CDR3 DNA: TGTGCCAGCAGACCAGTGGGGGCGAACTATGGCTACACCTTC. Translation gives CASRPVGANYGYTF.

CDR3 nucleotides: TGTGCCACCAGCATACAGGAGAGCACAGATACGCAGTATTTT. Translation: CATSIQESTDTQYF. This rearrangement joins TRBV15 to TRBJ2-3; TRBD1 might be the D (5 bases). The V and J ends lost 4 bases and 0 bases respectively, with 8 bases between them. Germline V gene data show CDR1 as LNHNV and CDR2 as YYDKDF (reference sequence). The CDR3 is 14 residues long.

The chain links TRBV5-1 to TRBJ1-2; D gene unclear. Germline V lookup: CDR1 SGHRS, CDR2 YFSETQ. The CDR3 extends over 14 amino acids. V was cut by 0 bases and J by 1 base, with 7 bases left in between. The CDR3 DNA reads as TGCGCCAGCAGCTTGGCCGGGCTTAACTATGGCTACACCTTC. Translation: CASSLAGLNYGYTF.

In DNA form, the CDR3 reads TGTGCCAGTAGCACTGTGGGACAGGGGAATGAAAAACTGTTTTTT. Translation gives CASSTVGQGNEKLFF. The chain uses TRBV19 and TRBJ1-4; the match to TRBD1 covers 10 bases. The germline V gene encodes CDR1 LNHDA and CDR2 SQIVND (reference sequence). Unmatched junction bases numbered 6, after V lost 6 bases and J lost 5 bases. The CDR3 runs 15 residues.

This sequence joins TRBV12-5 and TRBJ2-7; D is unresolved. Trimming stripped 5 bases from V and 2 bases from J, with 10 bases between. The CDR3 contains 13 residues. Germline V gene lookup returns CDR1 LGHNT and CDR2 FRNRAP. The CDR3 spells CASGPRAAYEQYF. CDR3 bases: TGTGCTAGTGGTCCACGGGCCGCCTACGAGCAGTACTTC.

The chain carries TRBV7-9 and TRBJ1-4; 9 positions agree with TRBD1. The germline V gene encodes CDR1 SEHNR and CDR2 FQNEAQ (reference sequence). CDR3 length: 15 residues. The J segment lost 6 bases and the V segment lost 1 base, leaving 3 bases of the junction unmatched. The CDR3 spells CASSLGDRDDEKLFF. In DNA form, the CDR3 reads TGTGCCAGCAGCTTAGGGGACAGGGACGATGAAAAACTGTTTTTT.

The V call is TRBV12-3 or TRBV12-4, the J call TRBJ1-1; no clear D. CDR3 length: 12 amino acids. V lost 6 bases, J lost 4 bases, and 9 bases lay in between. DNA for the CDR3: TGTGCCAGCAGCGGACGAGGCACTGAAGCTTTCTTT. Translating it yields CASSGRGTEAFF.

This chain uses TRBV6-2 or TRBV6-3 with TRBJ1-5, with a possible D match to TRBD1 (5 bases). This CDR3 region has 13 residues. CDR1 is MNHEY, CDR2 SVGEGT, per germline. Deletions cut 1 base from V and 4 bases from J, with 5 bases between. In nucleotides, the CDR3 is TGTGCCAGCAGTTACTGGGGGAATCAGCCCCAGCATTTT. It is translated as CASSYWGNQPQHF.

This chain joins TRBV20-1 and TRBJ2-1, with D uncertain. CDR3 size: 10 residues. Germline V gives CDR1 DFQATT, CDR2 SNEGSKA (reference sequence). Trimming removed 3 bases at V and 5 bases at J, with 2 bases between. The CDR3 region is CSARNNEQFF. The CDR3, as DNA: TGCAGTGCTAGGAACAATGAGCAGTTCTTC.

The rearrangement joins TRBV19 to TRBJ1-1; TRBD1 is a possible D gene (6 bases). Germline-derived CDR1 and CDR2 are LNHDA and SQIVND (reference sequence). The CDR3 has 15 amino acids. V was clipped by 4 bases and J by 4 bases, with 16 bases between them. The CDR3 region is CASSNRVSQGTEAFF. In nucleotides, the CDR3 is TGTGCCAGTAGTAACAGGGTCAGTCAGGGCACTGAAGCTTTCTTT. The variable domain in full, with the rest retrieved from reference TRBV19 and TRBJ1-1, is DGGITQSPKYLFRKEGQNVTLSCEQNLNHDAMYWYRQDPGQGLRLIYYSQIVNDFQKGDIAEGYSVSREKKESFPLTVTSAQKNPTAFYLCASSNRVSQGTEAFFGQGTRLTVV.

This sequence joins TRBV4-1 and TRBJ1-3; no clear D. The length of the CDR3 is 15 residues. Germline V CDR1 and CDR2: MGHRA, YSYEKL. The V end was cut by 2 bases, the J end by 0 bases, with 8 bases between. The chain's CDR3 is CASSQRQSSGNTIYF. Written as DNA, the CDR3 is TGCGCCAGCAGCCAACGACAAAGCTCTGGAAACACCATATATTTT.

The chain is built from TRBV19 and TRBJ2-7, with D maybe TRBD2 (5 bases). CDR3 size: 16 residues. Germline V gene lookup returns CDR1 LNHDA and CDR2 SQIVND (reference sequence). Trimming removed 4 bases from V and 2 bases from J, with 18 bases in between. CDR3 sequence (DNA): TGTGCCAGTAGTAGTCCCACTAGGAGTTCACCCTACGAGCAGTACTTC. This codes for CASSSPTRSSPYEQYF.

The chain recombines TRBV27 with TRBJ2-7; TRBD2 matches 8 bases. Germline V gene sequence: CDR1 MNHEY, CDR2 SMNVEV (reference sequence). The CDR3 is 14 amino acids. V was pared by 2 bases and J by 7 bases, with 7 bases of the junction left unmatched. The CDR3 is CASSLRDIAGEQYF. The CDR3 nucleotides read TGTGCCAGCAGTTTACGGGACATAGCGGGGGAGCAGTACTTC.

The CDR3 nucleotides read TGTGCCAGCAGCTTTAGTGCGGGGGCGATCACTGAAGCTTTCTTT. Protein product: CASSFSAGAITEAFF. J is TRBJ1-1 and V is TRBV7-2; D is possibly TRBD1 (6 bases). V lost 3 bases and J lost 4, with 15 bases in between. CDR1 is SGHTA and CDR2 is FQGNSA in the germline V gene. This CDR3 is 15 amino acids long.

The chain recombines TRBV27 with TRBJ2-1, with TRBD1 matching 9 bases. Trimming cost V 7 bases and J 7 bases; bases outside gene matches: 5. The germline gives CDR1 MNHEY, CDR2 SMNVEV (reference sequence). CDR3 length equals 13 residues. CDR3 nucleotide sequence: TGTGCCAGCACGGACAGGGGAAGAAATGAGCAGTTCTTC. It is translated as CASTDRGRNEQFF.

This chain links TRBV11-2 with TRBJ2-3; D may match TRBD1 or TRBD2 (5 bases each). CDR1 is SGHAT, CDR2 FQNNGV, per germline. The V and J ends lost 2 bases and 3 bases respectively, with 12 bases between them. This CDR3 is built from 15 residues. The CDR3 DNA reads as TGTGCCAGCAGCTTAAGAGGGGTTGGGACAGATACGCAGTATTTT. Translating gives CASSLRGVGTDTQYF. Complete variable domain (other parts from reference TRBV11-2 and TRBJ2-3): EAGVAQSPRYKIIEKRQSVAFWCNPISGHATLYWYQQILGQGPKLLIQFQNNGVVDDSQLPKDRFSAERLKGVDSTLKIQPAKLEDSAVYLCASSLRGVGTDTQYFGPGTRLTVL.

The chain carries TRBV13 and TRBJ2-5, with TRBD1 as a possible D gene (5 bases). CDR3 size: 13 residues. Deletions cut 2 bases from V and 5 bases from J, with 9 bases between. In germline, CDR1 is PRHDT, CDR2 FYEKMQ (reference sequence). The CDR3 DNA follows: TGTGCCAGCAGCTTACTAAAGGGGGAGACCCAGTACTTC. Its translation is CASSLLKGETQYF.

This chain uses TRBV5-1 with TRBJ1-1; weak D call: TRBD1 (5 bases). This CDR3 comprises 14 residues. The V gene's germline CDR1 is SGHRS and CDR2 YFSETQ. Trimming stripped 4 bases from V and 1 base from J, with 11 bases between. CDR3 sequence (DNA): TGCGCCAGCAGCCGGGGCGACAGGAACACTGAAGCTTTCTTT. It encodes CASSRGDRNTEAFF.

The CDR3 loop is CASSFRPSGGTGELFF. In nucleotides, the CDR3 is TGTGCCAGCAGCTTTCGACCAAGCGGCGGCACCGGGGAGCTGTTTTTT. The rearrangement uses TRBV7-6 and TRBJ2-2; the D gene is possibly TRBD2 (5 bases). This CDR3 is 16 amino acids long. Trimming stripped 3 bases from V and 4 bases from J, with 15 bases between. Germline lookup yields CDR1 SGHVS and CDR2 FNYEAQ.

This rearrangement joins TRBV27 to TRBJ1-1; no firm D call. The germline V gene has CDR1 MNHEY and CDR2 SMNVEV (reference sequence). This CDR3 is 14 amino acids long. The V and J ends lost 1 base and 6 bases respectively, with 12 bases between them. For the CDR3, the DNA is TGTGCCAGCAGTTTATATACGGGTGATGCTGAAGCTTTCTTT. It specifies CASSLYTGDAEAFF.

Only a few counts were recorded for this clone. The chain is built from TRBV10-1 and TRBJ2-2; no definite D call. The CDR3 loop spans 12 amino acids. V lost 10 bases to trimming and J lost 4 bases, with 10 bases between them. The germline gives CDR1 WNHNN, CDR2 SYGVQD (reference sequence). CDR3 amino acids: CATSEFTGELFF. The CDR3 DNA reads TGCGCCACCTCTGAATTCACCGGGGAGCTGTTTTTT.

J is TRBJ1-1 and V is TRBV6-5, with TRBD1 matching over 7 bases. This CDR3 has 14 amino acids. Germline values: CDR1 MNHEY, CDR2 SVGAGI. Trimming took 5 bases from V and 4 from J; bases not matched to a gene: 7. The CDR3 nucleotides are TGTGCCAGCAGTACAGGGGATTCGGGCACTGAAGCTTTCTTT. This gives the protein CASSTGDSGTEAFF.

This clone appeared a single time. This rearrangement joins TRBV2 to TRBJ2-7, with 14 bases matching TRBD2. Germline-derived CDR1 and CDR2 are SNHLY and FYNNEI. The CDR3 length is 15 residues. The junction had 6 bases not matched to a gene; V was cut back by 2 bases and J by 9 bases. The CDR3 DNA reads as TGTGCCAGCAGTGAACGACTAGCGGGAGGGTCTGGGCAGTACTTC. Amino acids: CASSERLAGGSGQYF.

V gene TRBV19 combines with J gene TRBJ1-5, with TRBD1 as a possible D gene (5 bases). Trimming pared 2 bases from V and 2 bases from J, leaving 16 bases between. The CDR3 is made up of 17 amino acids. Germline V gives CDR1 LNHDA, CDR2 SQIVND (reference sequence). CDR3 DNA sequence: TGTGCCAGTAGTATACCCAACAGCAGGGCTGGCAATCAGCCCCAGCATTTT. Its protein is CASSIPNSRAGNQPQHF. The full variable domain, rest sourced from reference TRBV19 and TRBJ1-5, is DGGITQSPKYLFRKEGQNVTLSCEQNLNHDAMYWYRQDPGQGLRLIYYSQIVNDFQKGDIAEGYSVSREKKESFPLTVTSAQKNPTAFYLCASSIPNSRAGNQPQHFGDGTRLSIL.